This TCR beta chain was found in a study of T cell repertoires in cytomegalovirus infection. Looking at the study overall: Well-studied HLA-B-restricted CMV epitopes were used in the study alongside recently identified HLA-C-restricted ones. It can be stated that public TCR beta signatures indicated CMV infection as well as a matching HLA type.

This clonotype was seen a few times. Its target is not known. From the reads, TCRdb called clonotypes with MiXCR, one entry per CDR3 protein. Here the sample spans 750,000 to 900,000 distinct CDR3 sequences, 25% to 30% being singletons. Study findings and constraints: HLA-C-restricted CMV-specific TCR beta clonotypes prevailed in the ex vivo response. Cumulative public TCR beta family frequency identified carriers of CMV plus the relevant HLA.

This CDR3 is 16 amino acids long. Germline lookup yields CDR1 MDHEN and CDR2 SYDVKM. Trimming pared 4 bases from V and 3 bases from J, leaving 17 bases between. The rearrangement links TRBV28 to TRBJ2-3; a possible D gene is TRBD2 (6 bases). This TCR was recovered from a human donor in good health (CMV status not recorded). Some clones in this sample may be carry-over from other donors' samples. The input for sequencing was cultured CD8+ T cells from PBMCs, taken from culture after CMV antigen stimulation. The CDR3 here is CASSSLWGVETDTQYF. The CDR3 coding sequence is TGTGCCAGCAGTTCCCTATGGGGGGTTGAGACAGATACGCAGTATTTT.